These 29 T cell receptor beta chains were all obtained from the same sample, sequenced in a study of T cell responses to AZD1222 COVID-19 vaccine. TCRdb's table, derived via immunoSEQ multiplex PCR, lists solely in-frame clones and lacks some. The sample contains some 39,000 clones, 90% of which appear only once. The input for sequencing was peripheral blood, taken 28 days after the second AZD1222 dose. These receptors originate from an adult who received the AZD1222 COVID-19 vaccine.

This rearrangement joins TRBV5-4 to TRBJ2-2, with 11 bases identical to TRBD1. Trimming cost V 3 bases and J 6 bases; bases outside gene matches: 7. This CDR3 region has 16 residues. Germline V gene data show CDR1 as SGHNT and CDR2 as YYREEE (reference sequence). This chain's CDR3 is CASSSVPGQGAGELFF. CDR3 bases: TGTGCCAGCAGCTCAGTACCGGGACAGGGGGCCGGGGAGCTGTTTTTT.

The rearrangement joins TRBV6-5 to TRBJ1-1, with D unclear. CDR1 and CDR2 from the germline V gene are MNHEY and SVGAGI. There are 13 residues in the CDR3. V shed 1 base and J shed 1 base, with 4 bases lying between them. CDR3 sequence reads: CASSYLGNTEAFF. The CDR3 DNA sequence: TGTGCCAGCAGTTACTTGGGGAACACTGAAGCTTTCTTT.

The V gene is TRBV19, the J gene TRBJ1-5; perhaps TRBD1 as D (6 bases). The ends were cut back, 4 bases at V and 4 bases at J, with 20 bases in the middle. Germline V gene sequence: CDR1 LNHDA, CDR2 SQIVND (reference sequence). The CDR3 is 17 amino acids. CDR3 loop: CASSNGLGGFRNQPQHF. DNA of the CDR3: TGTGCCAGTAGTAACGGTTTAGGGGGGTTCCGGAATCAGCCCCAGCATTTT. Complete variable domain (other parts from reference TRBV19 and TRBJ1-5): DGGITQSPKYLFRKEGQNVTLSCEQNLNHDAMYWYRQDPGQGLRLIYYSQIVNDFQKGDIAEGYSVSREKKESFPLTVTSAQKNPTAFYLCASSNGLGGFRNQPQHFGDGTRLSIL.

The rearrangement links TRBV6-2 or TRBV6-3 to TRBJ2-1, with 12 bases fitting TRBD2. CDR1 and CDR2 (germline): MNHEY, SVGEGT. V lost 6 bases and J lost 6; bases outside the gene matches: 15. The CDR3 consists of 18 residues. The DNA for the CDR3 is TGTGCCAGCAGCCTTAAAGGGACTAGCGGGTTGGGGGGCAATGAGCAGTTCTTC. Its protein product is CASSLKGTSGLGGNEQFF.

The V and J genes are TRBV7-2 and TRBJ1-1; tentatively, D is TRBD1 (5 bases). This CDR3 comprises 13 residues. V lost 8 bases and J lost 1, with 11 bases in between. Germline CDR1 SGHTA, CDR2 FQGNSA. This CDR3 is CASRRTRNTEAFF. CDR3 coding DNA: TGTGCCAGCCGCCGGACACGGAACACTGAAGCTTTCTTT.

CDR3 bases: TGTGCCAGCAGCCAATTTCGACAGGGAACTGGAAACACCATATATTTT. Protein product: CASSQFRQGTGNTIYF. The chain joins TRBV3-1 (or the pseudogene TRBV3-2) to TRBJ1-3; TRBD1 matches 7 bases. The V segment lost 2 bases and the J segment 2 bases; nucleotides outside the gene matches: 6. The germline V gene has CDR1 LGHDT and CDR2 YNNKEL (reference sequence). The CDR3 covers 16 residues.

The chain couples TRBV7-2 to TRBJ2-2, with TRBD1 as a possible D gene (7 bases). The CDR3 has 15 residues. Trimming took off 5 bases at V and 4 bases at J, with 14 bases between the two ends. The germline gives CDR1 SGHTA, CDR2 FQGNSA. The CDR3 loop is CASSTRQGGTGELFF. CDR3 in DNA: TGTGCCAGCAGCACCAGACAGGGAGGCACCGGGGAGCTGTTTTTT.

The gene calls are TRBV7-2 and TRBJ1-1; D possibly corresponds to TRBD1 (5 bases). V dropped 6 bases and J dropped 1 base, with 12 bases sitting between them. This CDR3 spans 14 amino acids. The germline CDR1 and CDR2 sequences are SGHTA and FQGNSA. The CDR3 bases are TGTGCCAGCAGGCCCGGGACGACGAACACTGAAGCTTTCTTT. It translates to CASRPGTTNTEAFF.

The V call is TRBV6-5, the J call TRBJ1-5; unclear D gene. The V end lost 5 bases, the J end lost 7 bases, and 15 bases lay between the germline ends. The CDR3 has 14 residues. Germline V lookup: CDR1 MNHEY, CDR2 SVGAGI. The CDR3 is CASSPDFMGQPQHF. CDR3 sequence (DNA): TGTGCCAGCAGTCCCGACTTCATGGGACAGCCCCAGCATTTT.

V usage is TRBV3-1 (or the pseudogene TRBV3-2) and J usage is TRBJ1-6, with 11 bases aligning to TRBD1. Germline CDR1 reads LGHDT; CDR2 reads YNNKEL (reference sequence). V trimming: 6 bases; J trimming: 10 bases; junction bases outside the gene matches: 11. CDR3 length: 16 amino acids. The CDR3 protein is CASRTHGQGAYSPLHF. CDR3 sequence (DNA): TGTGCCAGCAGGACCCACGGACAGGGGGCTTACTCACCCCTCCACTTT.

The chain carries TRBV3-1 (or the pseudogene TRBV3-2) and TRBJ1-1; a weak D match, TRBD1 (6 bases). The germline V gene has CDR1 LGHDT and CDR2 YNNKEL (reference sequence). V was shortened by 7 bases and J by 2 bases, with 17 bases between the two germline ends. The CDR3 spans 15 residues. CDR3 region: CASTRGGGINTEAFF. The CDR3 region has the DNA TGTGCCAGCACCCGAGGTGGGGGCATTAACACTGAAGCTTTCTTT.

The V call is TRBV12-3 or TRBV12-4, the J call TRBJ2-3, with a tentative D call TRBD2 (5 bases). Deletions cut 2 bases from V and 6 bases from J, with 9 bases between. CDR3 length equals 13 residues. The CDR3 loop reads CASSLLKRDTQYF. The CDR3 DNA reads as TGTGCCAGCAGTTTACTCAAGCGGGATACGCAGTATTTT.

The CDR3 DNA reads TGTGCCAGCAGCCAAGCTAAGAGCTCCTACGAGCAGTACTTC. Translated: CASSQAKSSYEQYF. J is TRBJ2-7 and V is TRBV4-2; no clear D gene. CDR3 length: 14 amino acids. CDR1 and CDR2 (germline): LGHNA, YNFKEQ. Trimming cost V 1 base and J 0 bases, with 7 bases left between them.

The V gene is TRBV7-2, the J gene TRBJ2-7; the D gene is possibly TRBD2 (5 bases). V was cut by 4 bases and J by 3 bases, with 7 bases left in between. The germline V gene encodes CDR1 SGHTA and CDR2 FQGNSA. This CDR3 comprises 12 residues. The CDR3 reads CASSSTSYEQYF. The CDR3 nucleotides are TGTGCCAGCAGCTCCACTAGCTACGAGCAGTACTTC.

The rearrangement joins TRBV11-2 to TRBJ2-7; D remains ambiguous. From germline, CDR1 is SGHAT and CDR2 FQNNGV. This CDR3 is 13 amino acids long. V lost 5 bases and J lost 3, with 11 bases in between. The CDR3 protein is CASSVVLGYEQYF. CDR3 DNA: TGTGCCAGCAGCGTCGTATTAGGCTACGAGCAGTACTTC. The complete variable domain, with remaining parts taken from reference TRBV11-2 and TRBJ2-7, reads EAGVAQSPRYKIIEKRQSVAFWCNPISGHATLYWYQQILGQGPKLLIQFQNNGVVDDSQLPKDRFSAERLKGVDSTLKIQPAKLEDSAVYLCASSVVLGYEQYFGPGTRLTVT.

The chain carries TRBV4-2 and TRBJ2-1; 14 nucleotides align to TRBD2. Germline V gene data show CDR1 as LGHNA and CDR2 as YNFKEQ. The CDR3 is 18 amino acids. V dropped 4 bases and J dropped 1; count of bases not matched to a gene: 6. CDR3 loop: CASSLGLAGGRSYNEQFF. The CDR3 nucleotides are TGTGCCAGCAGCCTCGGACTAGCGGGGGGTAGGTCCTACAATGAGCAGTTCTTC.

The chain carries TRBV9 and TRBJ1-2; D gene uncertain. In germline, CDR1 is SGDLS, CDR2 YYNGEE. Trimming pared 5 bases from V and 9 bases from J, leaving 17 bases between. The length of the CDR3 is 13 residues. The CDR3 is CASSKISMNSYTF. The CDR3 nucleotides read TGTGCCAGCAGTAAAATCTCTATGAATAGCTACACCTTC.

The rearrangement joins TRBV3-1 (or the pseudogene TRBV3-2) to TRBJ1-2, with D hard to call. The V and J ends lost 0 bases and 4 bases respectively, with 6 bases between them. The CDR3 sequence is 13 residues long. The germline V gene has CDR1 LGHDT and CDR2 YNNKEL (reference sequence). Written as DNA, the CDR3 is TGTGCCAGCAGCCAAGACGGATCCTATGGCTACACCTTC. Its protein is CASSQDGSYGYTF.

V is TRBV6-5 and J is TRBJ1-2; D gene ambiguous. The V and J ends lost 6 bases and 4 bases respectively, with 9 bases between them. From germline, CDR1 is MNHEY and CDR2 SVGAGI. This CDR3 has 12 amino acids. The CDR3, as DNA: TGTGCCAGCAGAACGGGGAGCTATGGCTACACCTTC. Translation: CASRTGSYGYTF.

The CDR3 nucleotides read TGTGCCAGCAGTTACTCGACTAATGAAAAACTGTTTTTT. This gives the protein CASSYSTNEKLFF. This chain uses TRBV6-5 with TRBJ1-4, with no clear D. The CDR3 loop spans 13 amino acids. CDR1 is MNHEY and CDR2 is SVGAGI in the germline V gene. Trimming took 0 bases from V and 2 from J, leaving 1 base between them.

The chain employs TRBV5-5 and TRBJ1-1; D call uncertain. The CDR3 is made up of 16 amino acids. The germline V and J ends were trimmed by 1 base and 1 base, with 14 bases remaining between them. The germline V gene has CDR1 SGHKS and CDR2 YYEKEE (reference sequence). As DNA, the CDR3 is TGTGCCAGCAGCTTGTTGGGTCGTACAGCGAACACTGAAGCTTTCTTT. Its translation: CASSLLGRTANTEAFF.

V is TRBV4-2 and J is TRBJ2-5; D may match TRBD1 or TRBD2 (5 bases each). V was trimmed by 0 bases and J by 5 bases, leaving 10 bases between them. Germline V gene lookup returns CDR1 LGHNA and CDR2 YNFKEQ. The CDR3 runs 14 residues. This chain's CDR3 is CASSQDSGLETQYF. The CDR3 coding sequence is TGTGCCAGCAGCCAAGATTCGGGGCTTGAGACCCAGTACTTC.

The rearrangement uses TRBV4-1 and TRBJ1-1; D not resolved. The CDR3 is 16 amino acids. Germline V lookup: CDR1 MGHRA, CDR2 YSYEKL. V dropped 4 bases and J dropped 6 bases, with 21 bases sitting between them. The CDR3 bases are TGCGCCAGCAGCCCTTCAAAGCTCGGCTCATCAGCTGAAGCTTTCTTT. This encodes CASSPSKLGSSAEAFF.

The chain carries TRBV12-5 and TRBJ1-5, with 8 bases identical to TRBD1. This CDR3 comprises 14 residues. V gave up 3 bases and J gave up 4 bases; unmatched junction bases: 2. CDR1 and CDR2 from the germline V gene are LGHNT and FRNRAP. The CDR3 nucleotides read TGTGCTAGTGGTTTCGGACAGGGAAATCAGCCCCAGCATTTT. Protein: CASGFGQGNQPQHF.

In this sample, this clone turned up once. The chain carries TRBV4-3 and TRBJ1-1; no clear D gene. Trimming removed 0 bases from V and 5 bases from J, with 7 bases in between. Per the germline V gene, CDR1 is LGHNA and CDR2 is YSLEER. This CDR3 comprises 13 residues. CDR3 sequence reads: CASSQDSGTEAFF. CDR3 DNA: TGCGCCAGCAGCCAAGATTCGGGGACTGAAGCTTTCTTT.

The chain uses TRBV5-4 and TRBJ1-3, with D hard to call. V lost 0 bases to trimming and J lost 0 bases, with 7 bases between them. Germline lookup yields CDR1 SGHNT and CDR2 YYREEE (reference sequence). CDR3 length: 15 residues. CDR3 protein: CASSLDGYSGNTIYF. DNA for the CDR3: TGTGCCAGCAGCTTGGACGGCTACTCTGGAAACACCATATATTTT.

The chain combines TRBV19 with TRBJ1-4; D uncertain. The germline V gene encodes CDR1 LNHDA and CDR2 SQIVND (reference sequence). The CDR3 runs 13 residues. V was cut by 5 bases and J by 15 bases, with 19 bases left in between. The CDR3 here is CASSAAAPQEVFF. In DNA form, the CDR3 reads TGTGCCAGTAGTGCCGCGGCCCCCCAAGAAGTGTTTTTT.

The V and J genes are TRBV5-1 and TRBJ1-5, with 10 bases fitting TRBD1. CDR3 size: 15 residues. The germline gives CDR1 SGHRS, CDR2 YFSETQ. Trimming took 2 bases from V and 5 from J; bases not matched to a gene: 4. The CDR3 sequence: CASSFTGTGDQPQHF. The DNA of the CDR3 is TGCGCCAGCAGCTTTACCGGGACAGGGGATCAGCCCCAGCATTTT.

The J gene is TRBJ1-1, the V gene TRBV6-5, with TRBD1 identical over 11 bases. Germline CDR1 and CDR2: MNHEY and SVGAGI. Trimming took 8 bases from V and 8 from J; bases not matched to a gene: 10. This CDR3 spans 14 amino acids. The CDR3 DNA sequence: TGTGCCAGCGGGACAGGGGGGAGCGGGTTCGAAGCTTTCTTT. Translated, it gives CASGTGGSGFEAFF.